A selection of T cell receptor beta chains follows, all from one sample in a study of shared T cell receptors in the human thymus. Sequencing was performed with immunoSEQ multiplex PCR; in TCRdb, only in-frame clones are kept and a portion is missing. The repertoire includes more than 550,000 clones, 70% to 90% of them detected once, and 0.0095% to 0.013% sits in the top ten. The sample was also reused in another study, on human thymus T cells.

The sample was thymocytes. The receptors come from a girl less than two years old with a congenital heart defect. CDR3s include the opening cysteine and the closing phenylalanine or tryptophan.

cdr3_length	v_call	cdr3_aa
13	TRBV5-6	CASSLGTGYGYTF
13	TRBV7-9	CASSPPTGGGYTF
16	TRBV5-4	CASSSDRGFVGTEAFF
16	TRBV2	CASTARETESSYEQYF
17	TRBV28	CASTYYDRDSGQETQYF
15	TRBV4-1	CASSRGGKANEKLFF
17	TRBV5-6	CASSFDGSTDIPYGYTF
12	TRBV21-1	CAGAHGNQPQHF
13	TRBV4-3	CASSAQGWTEAFF
19	TRBV27	CASSQPHLKGSGISYEQYF
18	TRBV4-3	CASSQDPRRDSSNQPQHF
14	TRBV27	CASSRRQAEETQYF
11	TRBV6-1	CASSGTAEAFF
13	TRBV11-2	CASSPHPRGAEFF
16	TRBV4-1	CASSQDRVVAAYGYTF
16	TRBV4-2	CASSLGTRRPNQPQHF
15	TRBV4-1	CASSQGTAGGEKLFF
15	TRBV5-1	CASSLFARGNEKLFF
16	TRBV4-2	CASSQEWAGGNNEQFF
17	TRBV28	CASIPEVGGARNTEAFF
17	TRBV13	CASSPRSGGNSYNEQFF
14	TRBV18	CASSPIRERGIQYF
11	TRBV29-1	CSVGGVGEQFF
16	TRBV25-1	CASSASAGPLNSPLHF
17	TRBV5-8	CASSFRHPGRGEQPQHF
13	TRBV6-1	CASRTATNYGYTF
19	TRBV5-4	CASSHKTAAPRPMNTEAFF
13	TRBV7-6	CASSTTPANEQFF
16	TRBV4-1	CASSQESGGETDTQYF
18	TRBV18	CASHRGVPTPFMNTEAFF
14	TRBV29-1	CSALGWGVNTEAFF
15	TRBV4-3	CASSQDYPADYEQYF
15	TRBV7-4	CASSLGPGHYQPQHF
15	TRBV4-3	CASSRLAHYNSPLHF
13	TRBV10-3	CAIKGALNRGYTF
18	TRBV29-1	CSVEERRGREHPLETQYF
16	TRBV15	CATSRDKTVYNSPLHF
21	TRBV30	CAWSVPYFCLAGGINQETQYF
17	TRBV11-2	CASSFGGRTHPHYGYTF
15	TRBV5-1	CASSGGQGNTGELFF
17	TRBV4-1	CASSAKNPPGKREKLFF
16	TRBV13	CASSPGQGFSSETQYF
21	TRBV19	CASRQRRPGQGIFSLNYGYTF
14	TRBV11-2	CASSPQGRDTEAFF
14	TRBV5-1	CASSWGQGFTEAFF
15	TRBV6-1	CASSELRNLQETQYF
16	TRBV11-2	CASSLEYGLANYGYTF
14	TRBV29-1	CSVEEDGQDGGYTF
15	TRBV5-8	CASGSSPLSRNGYTF
15	TRBV7-9	CASSLGTGTYHEQYF
18	TRBV6-1	CASSEVNSAPPLKYEQYF
13	TRBV25-1	CASSRRAGSPLHF
13	TRBV29-1	CSCEKQGDEKLFF
15	TRBV6-5	CASSYSEPNNSPLHF
15	TRBV18	CASSPWEGLDQPQHF
14	TRBV5-1	CASSLELARETQYF
21	TRBV30	CAWSGGNRDRGRLLGRSEAFF